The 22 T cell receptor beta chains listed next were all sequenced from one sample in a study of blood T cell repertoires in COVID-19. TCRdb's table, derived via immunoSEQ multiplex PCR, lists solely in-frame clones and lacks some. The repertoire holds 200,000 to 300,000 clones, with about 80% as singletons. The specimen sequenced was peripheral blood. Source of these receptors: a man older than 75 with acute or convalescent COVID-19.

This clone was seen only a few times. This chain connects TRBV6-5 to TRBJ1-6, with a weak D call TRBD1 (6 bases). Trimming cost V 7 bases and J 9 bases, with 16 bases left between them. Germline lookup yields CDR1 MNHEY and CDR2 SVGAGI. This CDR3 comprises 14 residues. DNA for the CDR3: TGTGCCAGCACTCGGGACACTGGTGTTTCACCCCTCCACTTT. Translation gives CASTRDTGVSPLHF.

CDR3 loop: CASSGRADRADTQYF. The CDR3 bases are TGTGCCAGTAGCGGGAGGGCCGATCGGGCAGATACGCAGTATTTT. The chain links TRBV11-2 to TRBJ2-3, with 11 nucleotides matching TRBD2. CDR1 and CDR2 (germline): SGHAT, FQNNGV. This CDR3 spans 15 amino acids. V lost 9 bases and J lost 4; bases outside the gene matches: 9.

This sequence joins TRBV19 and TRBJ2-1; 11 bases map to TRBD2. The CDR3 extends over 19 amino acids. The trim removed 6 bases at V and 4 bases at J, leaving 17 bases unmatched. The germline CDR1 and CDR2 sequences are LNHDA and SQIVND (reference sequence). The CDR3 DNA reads TGTGCCAGTAGCCATACTTCAGGGGCTAGCGGGAGGCAATACAATGAGCAGTTCTTC. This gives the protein CASSHTSGASGRQYNEQFF.

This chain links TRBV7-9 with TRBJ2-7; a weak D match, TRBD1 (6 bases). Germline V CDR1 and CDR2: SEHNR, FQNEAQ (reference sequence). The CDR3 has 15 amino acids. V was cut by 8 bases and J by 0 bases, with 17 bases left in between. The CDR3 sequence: CASVSTGTGSYEQYF. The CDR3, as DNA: TGTGCCAGCGTGAGTACAGGGACCGGCTCCTACGAGCAGTACTTC.

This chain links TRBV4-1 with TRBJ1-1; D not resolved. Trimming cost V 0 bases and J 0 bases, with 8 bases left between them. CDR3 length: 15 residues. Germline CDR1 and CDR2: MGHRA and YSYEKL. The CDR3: CASSQDHAMNTEAFF. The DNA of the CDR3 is TGCGCCAGCAGCCAAGATCATGCGATGAACACTGAAGCTTTCTTT.

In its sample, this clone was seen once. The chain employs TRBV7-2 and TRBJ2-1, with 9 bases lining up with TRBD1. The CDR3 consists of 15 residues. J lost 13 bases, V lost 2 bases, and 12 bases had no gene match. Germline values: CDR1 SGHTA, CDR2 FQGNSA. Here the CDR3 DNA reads TGTGCCAGCAGCTTATTAGGGAGGACAGGGGAAACCCAGTTCTTC. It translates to CASSLLGRTGETQFF.

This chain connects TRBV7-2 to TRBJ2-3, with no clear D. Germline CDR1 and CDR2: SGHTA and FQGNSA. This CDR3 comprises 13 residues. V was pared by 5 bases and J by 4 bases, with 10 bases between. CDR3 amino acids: CASSLGSPDTQYF. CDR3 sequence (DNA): TGTGCCAGCAGCCTAGGTAGCCCAGATACGCAGTATTTT.

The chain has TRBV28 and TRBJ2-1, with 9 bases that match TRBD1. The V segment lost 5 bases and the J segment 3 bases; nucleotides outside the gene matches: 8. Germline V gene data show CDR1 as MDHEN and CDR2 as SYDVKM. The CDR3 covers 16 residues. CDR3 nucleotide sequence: TGTGCCAGCAGTCCCCAGGGGACAGGGAACTACAATGAGCAGTTCTTC. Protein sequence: CASSPQGTGNYNEQFF.

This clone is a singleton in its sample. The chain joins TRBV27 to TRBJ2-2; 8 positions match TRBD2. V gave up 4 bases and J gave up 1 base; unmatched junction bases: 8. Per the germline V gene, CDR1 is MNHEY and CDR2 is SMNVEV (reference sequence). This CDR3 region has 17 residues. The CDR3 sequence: CASSSFSSGWNTGELFF. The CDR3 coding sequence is TGTGCCAGCAGTTCCTTCTCTAGCGGGTGGAACACCGGGGAGCTGTTTTTT.

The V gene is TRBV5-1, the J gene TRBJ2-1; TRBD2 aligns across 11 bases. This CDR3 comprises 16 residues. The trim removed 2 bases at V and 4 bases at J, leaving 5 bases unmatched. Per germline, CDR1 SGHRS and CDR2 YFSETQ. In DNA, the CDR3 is TGCGCCAGCAGCTTATACACTAGCGGGAGTTACAATGAGCAGTTCTTC. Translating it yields CASSLYTSGSYNEQFF.

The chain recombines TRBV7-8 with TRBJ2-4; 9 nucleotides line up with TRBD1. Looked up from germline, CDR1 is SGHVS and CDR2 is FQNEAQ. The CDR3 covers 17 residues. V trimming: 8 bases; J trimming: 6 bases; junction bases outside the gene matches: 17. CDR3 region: CASRGRGQGKGLNIQYF. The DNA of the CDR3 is TGTGCCAGCCGTGGGAGGGGACAGGGCAAGGGCCTAAACATTCAGTACTTC.

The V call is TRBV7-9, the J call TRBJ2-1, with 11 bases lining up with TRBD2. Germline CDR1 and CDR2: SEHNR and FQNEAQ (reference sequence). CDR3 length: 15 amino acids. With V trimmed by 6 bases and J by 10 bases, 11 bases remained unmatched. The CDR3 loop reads CASRVTSGGKKEQFF. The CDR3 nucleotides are TGTGCCAGCAGAGTCACTAGCGGGGGAAAGAAGGAGCAGTTCTTC.

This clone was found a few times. The CDR3 sequence: CASSLTGEVHQPQHF. In DNA form, the CDR3 reads TGCGCCAGCAGCCTGACAGGGGAGGTCCATCAGCCCCAGCATTTT. J is TRBJ1-5 and V is TRBV5-1, with 8 bases that match TRBD1. Germline V gene lookup returns CDR1 SGHRS and CDR2 YFSETQ. Trimming removed 4 bases from V and 5 bases from J; junction bases left unmatched: 8. This CDR3 spans 15 amino acids.

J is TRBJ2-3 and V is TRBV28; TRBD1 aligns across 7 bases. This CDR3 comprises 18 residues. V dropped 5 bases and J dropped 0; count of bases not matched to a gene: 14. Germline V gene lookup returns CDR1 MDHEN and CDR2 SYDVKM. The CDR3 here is CASSPYLPTGWSTDTQYF. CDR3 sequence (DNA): TGTGCCAGCAGTCCATACCTCCCGACAGGGTGGAGCACAGATACGCAGTATTTT.

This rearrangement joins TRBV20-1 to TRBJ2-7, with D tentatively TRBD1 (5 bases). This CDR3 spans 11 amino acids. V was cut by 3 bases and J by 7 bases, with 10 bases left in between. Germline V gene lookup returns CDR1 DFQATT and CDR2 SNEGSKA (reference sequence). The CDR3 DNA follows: TGCAGTGCTAGCCGACAGCGAGAGCAGTACTTC. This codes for CSASRQREQYF.

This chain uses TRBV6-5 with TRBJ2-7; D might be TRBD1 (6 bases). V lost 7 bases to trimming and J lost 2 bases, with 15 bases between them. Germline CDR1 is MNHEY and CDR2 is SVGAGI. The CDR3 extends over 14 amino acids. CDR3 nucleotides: TGTGCCAGCACCTCATCCAGGGGAACCTACGAGCAGTACTTC. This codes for CASTSSRGTYEQYF.

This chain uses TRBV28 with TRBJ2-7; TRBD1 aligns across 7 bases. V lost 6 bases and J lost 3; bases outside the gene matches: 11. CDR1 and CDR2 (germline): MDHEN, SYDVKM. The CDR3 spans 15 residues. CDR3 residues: CASRGYRGINYEQYF. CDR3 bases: TGTGCCAGCAGAGGGTACAGGGGTATTAACTACGAGCAGTACTTC.

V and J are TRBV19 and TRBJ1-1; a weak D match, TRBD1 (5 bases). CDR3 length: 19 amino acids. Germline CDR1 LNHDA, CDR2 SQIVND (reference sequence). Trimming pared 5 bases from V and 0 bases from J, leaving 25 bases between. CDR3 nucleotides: TGTGCCAGTAGTCTCCAGATCGTGGGGAGGAAGGGGATGAACACTGAAGCTTTCTTT. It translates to CASSLQIVGRKGMNTEAFF.

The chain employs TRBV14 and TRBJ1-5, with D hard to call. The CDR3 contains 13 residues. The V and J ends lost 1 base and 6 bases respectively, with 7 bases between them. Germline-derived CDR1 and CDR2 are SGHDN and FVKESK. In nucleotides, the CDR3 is TGTGCCAGCAGCCAAGGCCTAGGTCAGCCCCAGCATTTT. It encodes CASSQGLGQPQHF.

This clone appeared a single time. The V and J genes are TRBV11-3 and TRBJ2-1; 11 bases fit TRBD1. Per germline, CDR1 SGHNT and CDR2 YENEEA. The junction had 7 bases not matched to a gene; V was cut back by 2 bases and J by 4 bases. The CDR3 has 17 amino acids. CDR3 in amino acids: CASSLSHGQGAYNEQFF. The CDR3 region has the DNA TGTGCCAGCAGCTTATCCCACGGACAGGGGGCTTACAATGAGCAGTTCTTC.

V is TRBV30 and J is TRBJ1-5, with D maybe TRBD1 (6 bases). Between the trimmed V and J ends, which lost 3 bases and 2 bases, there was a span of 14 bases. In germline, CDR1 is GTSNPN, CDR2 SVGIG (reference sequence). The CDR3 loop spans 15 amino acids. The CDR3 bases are TGTGCCTGGAGAGCGGCAGGGGCAGGCAATCAGCCCCAGCATTTT. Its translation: CAWRAAGAGNQPQHF.

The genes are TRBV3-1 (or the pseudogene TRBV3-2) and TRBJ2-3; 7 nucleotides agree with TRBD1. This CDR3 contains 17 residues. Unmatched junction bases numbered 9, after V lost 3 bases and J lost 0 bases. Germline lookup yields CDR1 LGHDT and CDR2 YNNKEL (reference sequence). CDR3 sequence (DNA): TGTGCCAGCAGCCACCTGTCCCGGGACAGTAGCACAGATACGCAGTATTTT. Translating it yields CASSHLSRDSSTDTQYF.